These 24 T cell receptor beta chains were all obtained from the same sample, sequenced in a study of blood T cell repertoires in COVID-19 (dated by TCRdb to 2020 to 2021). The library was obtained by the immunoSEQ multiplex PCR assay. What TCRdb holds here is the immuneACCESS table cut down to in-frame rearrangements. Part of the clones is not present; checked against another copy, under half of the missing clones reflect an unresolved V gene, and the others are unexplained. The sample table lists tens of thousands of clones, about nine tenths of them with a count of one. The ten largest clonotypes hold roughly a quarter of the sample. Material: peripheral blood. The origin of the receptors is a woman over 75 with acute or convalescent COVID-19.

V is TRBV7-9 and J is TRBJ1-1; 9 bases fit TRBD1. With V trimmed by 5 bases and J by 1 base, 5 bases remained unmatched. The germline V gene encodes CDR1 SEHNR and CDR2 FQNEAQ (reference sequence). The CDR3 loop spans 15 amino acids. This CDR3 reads CASSQMDRGNTEAFF. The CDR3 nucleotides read TGTGCCAGCAGCCAAATGGACAGGGGGAACACTGAAGCTTTCTTT.

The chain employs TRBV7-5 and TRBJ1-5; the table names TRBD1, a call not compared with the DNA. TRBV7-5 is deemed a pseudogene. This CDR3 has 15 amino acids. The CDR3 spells CVRSPAGDRAQPQHF. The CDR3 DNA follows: TGTGTCAGAAGCCCAGCGGGGGACAGGGCCCAGCCCCAGCATTTT.

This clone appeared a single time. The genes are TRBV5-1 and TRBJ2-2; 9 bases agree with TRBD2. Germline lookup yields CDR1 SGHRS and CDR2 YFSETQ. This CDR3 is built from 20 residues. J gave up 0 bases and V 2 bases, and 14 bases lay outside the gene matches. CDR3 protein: CASSLGPIAGAATNTGELFF. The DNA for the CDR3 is TGCGCCAGCAGCTTAGGGCCCATAGCGGGGGCCGCGACGAACACCGGGGAGCTGTTTTTT.

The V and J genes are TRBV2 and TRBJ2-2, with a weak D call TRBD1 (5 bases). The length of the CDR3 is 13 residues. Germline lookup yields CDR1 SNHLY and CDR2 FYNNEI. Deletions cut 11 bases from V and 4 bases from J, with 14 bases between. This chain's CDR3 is CARKGHSTGELFF. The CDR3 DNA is TGTGCCCGCAAGGGGCACAGCACCGGGGAGCTGTTTTTT. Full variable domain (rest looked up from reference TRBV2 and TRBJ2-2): EPEVTQTPSHQVTQMGQEVILRCVPISNHLYFYWYRQILGQKVEFLVSFYNNEISEKSEIFDDQFSVERPDGSNFTLKIRSTKLEDSAMYFCARKGHSTGELFFGEGSRLTVL.

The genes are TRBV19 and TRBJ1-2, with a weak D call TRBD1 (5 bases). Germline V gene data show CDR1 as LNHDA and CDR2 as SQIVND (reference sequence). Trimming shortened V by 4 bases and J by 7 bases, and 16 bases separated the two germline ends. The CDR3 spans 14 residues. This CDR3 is CASSTTRVSSGYTF. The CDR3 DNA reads TGTGCCAGTAGTACCACCAGGGTATCGAGTGGCTACACCTTC. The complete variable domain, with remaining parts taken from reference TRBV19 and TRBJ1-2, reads DGGITQSPKYLFRKEGQNVTLSCEQNLNHDAMYWYRQDPGQGLRLIYYSQIVNDFQKGDIAEGYSVSREKKESFPLTVTSAQKNPTAFYLCASSTTRVSSGYTFGSGTRLTVV.

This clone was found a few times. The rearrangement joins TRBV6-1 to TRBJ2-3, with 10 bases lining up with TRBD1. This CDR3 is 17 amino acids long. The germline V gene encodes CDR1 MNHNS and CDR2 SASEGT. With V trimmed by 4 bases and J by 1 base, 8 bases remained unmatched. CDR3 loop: CASSASAGTGGTDTQYF. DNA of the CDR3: TGTGCCAGCAGTGCGTCTGCCGGGACAGGGGGCACAGATACGCAGTATTTT.

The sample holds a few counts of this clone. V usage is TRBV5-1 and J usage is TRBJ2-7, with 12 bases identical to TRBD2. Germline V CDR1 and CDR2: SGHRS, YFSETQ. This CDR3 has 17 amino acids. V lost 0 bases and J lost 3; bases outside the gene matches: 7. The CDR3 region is CASSLEKTSGGHYEQYF. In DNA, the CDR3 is TGCGCCAGCAGCTTGGAAAAGACTAGCGGGGGCCACTACGAGCAGTACTTC.

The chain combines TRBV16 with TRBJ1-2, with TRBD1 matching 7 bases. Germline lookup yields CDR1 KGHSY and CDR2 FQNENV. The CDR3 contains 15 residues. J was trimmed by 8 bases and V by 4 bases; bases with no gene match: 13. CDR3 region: CASSPHRQGREGYTF. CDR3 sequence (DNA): TGTGCCAGCAGCCCCCATCGACAGGGACGAGAGGGCTACACCTTC.

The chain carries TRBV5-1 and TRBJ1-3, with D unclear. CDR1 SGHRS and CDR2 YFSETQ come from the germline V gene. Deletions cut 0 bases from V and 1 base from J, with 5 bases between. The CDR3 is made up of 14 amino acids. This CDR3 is CASSLDPSGNTIYF. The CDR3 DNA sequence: TGCGCCAGCAGCTTGGATCCTTCTGGAAACACCATATATTTT.

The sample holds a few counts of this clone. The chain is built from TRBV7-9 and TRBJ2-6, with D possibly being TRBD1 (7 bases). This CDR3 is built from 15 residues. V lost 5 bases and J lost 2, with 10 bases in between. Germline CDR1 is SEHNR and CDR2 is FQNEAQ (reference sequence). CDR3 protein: CASSQGGTGANVLTF. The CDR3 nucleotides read TGTGCCAGCAGCCAGGGGGGAACTGGGGCCAACGTCCTGACTTTC.

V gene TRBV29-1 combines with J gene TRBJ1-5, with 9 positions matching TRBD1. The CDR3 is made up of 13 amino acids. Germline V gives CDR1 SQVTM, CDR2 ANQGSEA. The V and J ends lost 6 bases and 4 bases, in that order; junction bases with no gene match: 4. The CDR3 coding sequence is TGCAGCGTGCGACAGGGGGGTAATCAGCCCCAGCATTTT. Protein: CSVRQGGNQPQHF.

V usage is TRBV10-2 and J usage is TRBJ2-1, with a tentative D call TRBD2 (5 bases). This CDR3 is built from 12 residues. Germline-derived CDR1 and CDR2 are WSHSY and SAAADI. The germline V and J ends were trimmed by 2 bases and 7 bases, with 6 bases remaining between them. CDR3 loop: CASSEPGNEQFF. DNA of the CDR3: TGCGCCAGCAGTGAGCCGGGGAATGAGCAGTTCTTC.

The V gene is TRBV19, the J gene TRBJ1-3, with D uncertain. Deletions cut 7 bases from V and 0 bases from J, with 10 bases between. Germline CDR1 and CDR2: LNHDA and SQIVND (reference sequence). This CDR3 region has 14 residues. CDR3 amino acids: CASKEGLSGNTIYF. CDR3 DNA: TGTGCCAGTAAGGAAGGACTCTCTGGAAACACCATATATTTT.

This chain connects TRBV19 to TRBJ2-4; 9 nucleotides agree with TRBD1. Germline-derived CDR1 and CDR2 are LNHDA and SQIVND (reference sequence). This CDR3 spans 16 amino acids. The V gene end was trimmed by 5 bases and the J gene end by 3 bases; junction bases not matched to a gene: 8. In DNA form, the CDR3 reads TGTGCCAGTAGTGATACAGGGGGCAGGGGCAAAAACATTCAGTACTTC. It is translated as CASSDTGGRGKNIQYF. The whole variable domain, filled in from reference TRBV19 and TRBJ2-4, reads DGGITQSPKYLFRKEGQNVTLSCEQNLNHDAMYWYRQDPGQGLRLIYYSQIVNDFQKGDIAEGYSVSREKKESFPLTVTSAQKNPTAFYLCASSDTGGRGKNIQYFGAGTRLSVL.

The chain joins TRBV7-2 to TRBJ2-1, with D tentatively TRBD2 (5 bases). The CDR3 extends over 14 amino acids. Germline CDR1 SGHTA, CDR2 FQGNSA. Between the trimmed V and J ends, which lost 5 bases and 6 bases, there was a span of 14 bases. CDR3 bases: TGTGCCAGCAGCGCCACTAGAGTGGTCAATGAGCAGTTCTTC. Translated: CASSATRVVNEQFF.

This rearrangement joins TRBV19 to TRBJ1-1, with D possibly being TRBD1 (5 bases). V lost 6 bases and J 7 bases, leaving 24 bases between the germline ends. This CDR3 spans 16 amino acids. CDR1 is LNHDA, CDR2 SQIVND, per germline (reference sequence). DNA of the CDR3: TGTGCCAGTAGCCGGGGACTCCCGTTGTGGAGGAATGAAGCTTTCTTT. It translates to CASSRGLPLWRNEAFF.

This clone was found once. CDR3 amino acids: CATSREGGSYEQYF. In nucleotides, the CDR3 is TGTGCCACCAGCAGAGAGGGAGGGTCCTACGAGCAGTACTTC. This chain joins TRBV15 and TRBJ2-7; 7 bases map to TRBD2. V was clipped by 0 bases and J by 1 base; unmatched bases: 0. CDR3 length: 14 residues. Germline lookup yields CDR1 LNHNV and CDR2 YYDKDF (reference sequence).

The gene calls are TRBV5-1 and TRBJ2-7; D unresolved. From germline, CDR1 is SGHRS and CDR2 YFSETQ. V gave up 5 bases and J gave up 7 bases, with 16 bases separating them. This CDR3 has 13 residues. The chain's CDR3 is CASRPDPSEEQYF. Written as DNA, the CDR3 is TGCGCCAGCAGGCCCGATCCATCTGAGGAGCAGTACTTC.

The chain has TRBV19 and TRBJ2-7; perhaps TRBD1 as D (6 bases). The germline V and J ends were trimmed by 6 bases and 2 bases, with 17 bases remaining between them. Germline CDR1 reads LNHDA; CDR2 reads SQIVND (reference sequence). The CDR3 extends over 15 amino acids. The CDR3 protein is CASSHDGDTAYEQYF. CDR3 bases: TGTGCCAGTAGCCACGACGGGGACACAGCCTACGAGCAGTACTTC.

CDR3 nucleotide sequence: TGTGCCAGCAGCGGGACAGGCGTTTATGAAGCTTTCTTT. Translating it yields CASSGTGVYEAFF. The gene calls are TRBV6-1 and TRBJ1-1; TRBD1 agrees at 8 bases. The CDR3 has 13 residues. Germline trimming cut 6 bases from V and 7 bases from J; bases unmatched to any gene: 7. Germline V gene sequence: CDR1 MNHNS, CDR2 SASEGT.

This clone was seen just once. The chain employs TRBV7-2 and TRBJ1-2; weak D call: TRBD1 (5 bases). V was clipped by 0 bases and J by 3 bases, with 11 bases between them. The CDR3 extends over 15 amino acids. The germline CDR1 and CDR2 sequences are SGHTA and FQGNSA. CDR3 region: CASSLAGQAHYGYTF. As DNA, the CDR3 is TGTGCCAGCAGCTTAGCGGGGCAGGCGCACTATGGCTACACCTTC.

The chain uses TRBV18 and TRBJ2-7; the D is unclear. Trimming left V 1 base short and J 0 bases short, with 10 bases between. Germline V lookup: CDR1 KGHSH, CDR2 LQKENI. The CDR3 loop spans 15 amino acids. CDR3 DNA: TGTGCCAGCTCACCACAAACCGCGAGCTCCTACGAGCAGTACTTC. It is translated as CASSPQTASSYEQYF.

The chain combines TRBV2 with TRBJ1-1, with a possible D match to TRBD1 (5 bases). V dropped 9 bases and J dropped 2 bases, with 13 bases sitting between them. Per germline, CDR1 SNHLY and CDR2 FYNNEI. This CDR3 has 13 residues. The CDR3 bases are TGTGCCAGTCTACAGGCTTCAAACACTGAAGCTTTCTTT. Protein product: CASLQASNTEAFF.

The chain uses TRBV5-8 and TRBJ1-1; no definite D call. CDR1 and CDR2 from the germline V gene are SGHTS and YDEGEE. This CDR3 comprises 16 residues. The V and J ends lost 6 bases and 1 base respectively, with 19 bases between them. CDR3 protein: CASTHGRKLWNTEAFF. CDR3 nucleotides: TGTGCCAGCACCCACGGGAGGAAACTATGGAACACTGAAGCTTTCTTT.